These T cell receptor beta chains were read from a single sample in a study of human T cells and chemical hapten exposure. In TCRdb, the RACE reads were re-called with MiXCR into one record per CDR3 protein. The table records under 400,000 distinct CDR3 sequences, approximately 5.1% of them present only once. The specimen comprised whole blood, sampled in connection with sensitization to the hapten diphenylcyclopropenone (DPC). Receptor source: a woman aged 45-65 years with alopecia areata. Some clones in this sample may be carry-over from other donors' samples. CDR3s include the opening cysteine and the closing phenylalanine or tryptophan. The D gene is left open where the match is weak. Rows give clone size only sometimes, using once, few, many, or a class for an expanded clone.

v_call	j_call	clone_size	d_call	cdr3_nt	cdr3_aa
TRBV6-1	TRBJ2-2	-	-	TGTGCCAGCAGTGAACTGTCCATCATCGGGGAGCTGTTTTTT	CASSELSIIGELFF
TRBV6-2/TRBV6-3	TRBJ2-7	many	TRBD1	TGTGCCAGCAGTTATCCGTCGACAGGGCCCGGGCAGTACTTC	CASSYPSTGPGQYF
TRBV7-6	TRBJ2-5	many	-	TGTGCCAGCAGCGCGCTACCCTCTAACATCCCAGGCCAAGAGACCCAGTACTTC	CASSALPSNIPGQETQYF
TRBV7-6	TRBJ2-7	many	TRBD1	TGTGCCAGCAGCTCCGGGACAGGGGGCTACGGGCAGTACTTC	CASSSGTGGYGQYF
TRBV29-1	TRBJ1-2	-	-	TGCAGCGTTGAGGGGGTAGAGGGGATTAACTATGGCTACACCTTC	CSVEGVEGINYGYTF
TRBV6-1	TRBJ2-7	few	-	TGTGCCAGCACCCAGAGCGGCAGTCCCTACGAGCAGTACTTC	CASTQSGSPYEQYF
TRBV28	TRBJ2-5	many	TRBD2	TGTGCCAGCAGTCCCCCTCGGGGGGGCCAAGAGACCCAGTACTTC	CASSPPRGGQETQYF
TRBV3-1	TRBJ2-5	many	-	TGTGCCAGCAGCCAAGTCAGGGGTCGGGAGACCCAGTACTTC	CASSQVRGRETQYF
TRBV7-7	TRBJ2-1	-	TRBD1	TGTGCCAGCAGCCCCAGGACAGGGGCCCACAATGAGCAGTTCTTC	CASSPRTGAHNEQFF
TRBV6-5	TRBJ2-3	-	TRBD2	TGTGCCAGCAGTTACAGGGGCGGGGGGGAGGATACGCAGTATTTT	CASSYRGGGEDTQYF
TRBV2	TRBJ2-4	-	TRBD2	TGTGCCAGCAGTCAAATAGCGGGGATGCTAGCCAAAAACATTCAGTACTTC	CASSQIAGMLAKNIQYF
TRBV5-6	TRBJ2-1	many	-	TGTGCCAGCTGGGAGTCGGGGGCTACGATTGAGCAGTTCTTC	CASWESGATIEQFF
TRBV6-5	TRBJ1-5	many	-	TGTGCCTCAGCAGGGAGGGATCAGCCCCAGCATTTT	CASAGRDQPQHF
TRBV2	TRBJ2-1	-	-	TGTGCCAGCAGGCCATCTAACAATGAGCAGTTCTTC	CASRPSNNEQFF
TRBV6-5	TRBJ2-3	many	-	TGTGCCAGCAGTTCCCAGGTTCATAATACGGATACGCAGTATTTT	CASSSQVHNTDTQYF
TRBV7-2	TRBJ2-3	-	-	TGTGCCAGCAGCTTAAGGGACGGAGCCACAGATACGCAGTATTTT	CASSLRDGATDTQYF
TRBV20-1	TRBJ2-2	-	TRBD2	TGCAGTGCTAGAGATTCTGGGCTAGCGGGGACCTACACCGGGGAGCTGTTTTTT	CSARDSGLAGTYTGELFF
TRBV20-1	TRBJ2-7	-	-	TGCAGTGCTAGAGATTTGGTAGGGGACGAGCAGTACTTC	CSARDLVGDEQYF
TRBV3-1	TRBJ1-2	few	TRBD1	TGTGCCAGCAGCCAAGATCTAAGGACAGGGGGCCACTACACCTTC	CASSQDLRTGGHYTF
TRBV29-1	TRBJ1-2	few	-	TGCAGCGTTGATGCAGTTAACTATGGCTACACCTTC	CSVDAVNYGYTF
TRBV20-1	TRBJ2-3	many	TRBD2	TGCAGTGTGGACCGGGCGGGGGGACTCACAGATACGCAGTATTTT	CSVDRAGGLTDTQYF
TRBV12-3/TRBV12-4	TRBJ1-1	many	-	TGTGCCAGCAGTCAAGCGGGGGGTCTGGTCCCTTTCTTT	CASSQAGGLVPFF
TRBV6-2/TRBV6-3	TRBJ1-1	-	TRBD1	TGTGCCAGCAGGGAAGAGGGACAGCAGAACACTGAAGCTTTCTTT	CASREEGQQNTEAFF
TRBV20-1	TRBJ2-1	many	-	TGCAGTGCTAGAGGATGGGGTGAGCAGTTCTTC	CSARGWGEQFF
TRBV6-6	TRBJ1-3	few	-	TGTGCCAGCAGTTACACGGGGGGAGGAAACACCATATATTTT	CASSYTGGGNTIYF
TRBV7-6	TRBJ2-2	few	-	TGTGCCAGCAGCTCACCACAGGACGCGAACACCGGGGAGCTGTTTTTT	CASSSPQDANTGELFF
TRBV20-1	TRBJ2-2	-	-	TGCAGTGCTAGCGGTCTACGAGGCGGGGAGCTGTTTTTT	CSASGLRGGELFF
TRBV20-1	TRBJ2-3	few	-	TGCAGTGCTAGTGGGGGGCCTGGGGCAGATACGCAGTATTTT	CSASGGPGADTQYF
TRBV27	TRBJ2-1	few	TRBD1	TGTGCCAGCAGCACAACCGGGACAGTAAACAATGAGCAGTTCTTC	CASSTTGTVNNEQFF
TRBV5-1	TRBJ2-1	many	-	TGCGCCAGCAGCTTCGGGACCCGCTCCTACAATGAGCAGTTCTTC	CASSFGTRSYNEQFF
TRBV20-1	TRBJ2-7	-	TRBD1	TGCAGTGCTAGAGGGACAGGTCGGTCCTACGAGCAGTACTTC	CSARGTGRSYEQYF
TRBV10-3	TRBJ2-1	many	TRBD2	TGTGCCATCAGTCGAGGCGGGGGGCAGGATGAGCAGTTCTTC	CAISRGGGQDEQFF
TRBV6-1	TRBJ1-6	few	-	TGTGCCAGCGCGGGACAAAAACTCCTCCACTTT	CASAGQKLLHF
TRBV28	TRBJ2-2	-	TRBD1	TGTGCCAGCAGTGTAACAGGGGGCACCGGGGAGCTGTTTTTT	CASSVTGGTGELFF
TRBV29-1	TRBJ2-7	many	-	TGCAGCGTTGAAGCACTGGGGTGTGAGTACTTC	CSVEALGCEYF
TRBV27	TRBJ2-1	many	-	TGTGCCAGCAGGAGGGGGGGTGAGCAGTTCTTC	CASRRGGEQFF
TRBV7-9	TRBJ1-2	few	-	TGTGCCAGCAGCCAGGAGGCCACCAGGAACTATGGCTACACCTTC	CASSQEATRNYGYTF
TRBV2	TRBJ1-1	few	-	TGTGCCAGCAGGCAGGGTATCACTGAAGCTTTCTTT	CASRQGITEAFF
TRBV6-2/TRBV6-3	TRBJ1-5	few	-	TGTGCCAGCACCCCCCTTGGGAGAGATCAGCCCCAGCATTTT	CASTPLGRDQPQHF
TRBV29-1	TRBJ1-2	many	TRBD1	TGCAGCGTTGAAGCCCAGGGGGGAGAGTCTGGCTACACCTTC	CSVEAQGGESGYTF
TRBV27	TRBJ1-2	few	TRBD1	TGTGCCAGTAGTGGGGACAGATCTAACTATGGCTACACCTTC	CASSGDRSNYGYTF
TRBV9	TRBJ2-5	few	TRBD2	TGTGCCAGCAGCCCTCTACCCCCTTTTAGCGGGAGGGCCGGGGAAGAGACCCAGTACTTC	CASSPLPPFSGRAGEETQYF
TRBV29-1	TRBJ2-7	many	-	TGCAGCGCCGGAGGCACCTACGAGCAGTACTTC	CSAGGTYEQYF
TRBV30	TRBJ2-7	few	TRBD2	TGTGCCTGGAGGCCGGGGGGGACCGAGCAGTACTTC	CAWRPGGTEQYF
TRBV18	TRBJ2-7	many	-	TGTGCCAGCTCACCACCGTCAGCGCGGGGCCTCTCCTACGAGCAGTACTTC	CASSPPSARGLSYEQYF
TRBV10-2	TRBJ1-2	-	TRBD1	TGCGCCAGCAGTCCCGGGACAGGGGCCGCATCCTATGGCTACACCTTC	CASSPGTGAASYGYTF
TRBV12-3/TRBV12-4	TRBJ2-5	few	TRBD1	TGTGCCAGCAGTTCCGCGGGACAGGGGGGGGAGACCCAGTACTTC	CASSSAGQGGETQYF
TRBV10-2	TRBJ2-5	many	TRBD2	TGCGCCAGCAGTCCAGGTAGCGGGAAGCCTGGCCAAGAGACCCAGTACTTC	CASSPGSGKPGQETQYF
TRBV6-5	TRBJ1-3	few	-	TGTGCCAGCAGTTACCAGATTCCCGTTGACTCTGGAAACACCATATATTTT	CASSYQIPVDSGNTIYF
TRBV7-2	TRBJ2-2	few	TRBD1	TGTGCCAGCACCCACGGGACAGGGCTCGGGGAGCTGTTTTTT	CASTHGTGLGELFF
TRBV2	TRBJ1-1	-	TRBD1	TGTGCCAGCACCGGACAGGGGTCGAACACTGAAGCTTTCTTT	CASTGQGSNTEAFF
TRBV25-1	TRBJ2-3	many	TRBD2	TGTGCCAGCAGTACCGGCGGGGGTGCAGATACGCAGTATTTT	CASSTGGGADTQYF
TRBV12-3/TRBV12-4	TRBJ2-7	-	-	TGTGCCAGCTCCCTCCGACAGGAGCAGTACTTC	CASSLRQEQYF
TRBV28	TRBJ2-7	many	-	TGTGCCAGCGGTGGACAGCCACTCTACGAGCAGTACTTC	CASGGQPLYEQYF
TRBV5-6	TRBJ2-2	many	TRBD1	TGTGCCAGCAGCTTCCGGGACAGGGGGCTCACCGGGGAGCTGTTTTTT	CASSFRDRGLTGELFF
TRBV12-3/TRBV12-4	TRBJ1-5	many	-	TGTGCCAGCAGTTTAACCAGAAGAAACAATCAGCCCCAGCATTTT	CASSLTRRNNQPQHF
TRBV6-2/TRBV6-3	TRBJ1-1	-	-	TGTGCCAGCAGTTACCGGAACAGATACCCCGACGAAGCTTTCTTT	CASSYRNRYPDEAFF
TRBV5-1	TRBJ2-3	-	-	TGCGCCAGCAGCTTGTCCGTGACAGGAAGCACAGATACGCAGTATTTT	CASSLSVTGSTDTQYF
TRBV6-2/TRBV6-3	TRBJ2-7	few	-	TGTGCCAGCAGTTACTCGGAGGGGTTCTACGAGCAGTACTTC	CASSYSEGFYEQYF